A selection of T cell receptor beta chains follows, all from one sample in a study of technical replicates of blood from several donors. TCRdb's table, derived via immunoSEQ multiplex PCR, lists solely in-frame clones and lacks some. The sample lists more than 90,000 clones; roughly 95% were seen once. Material for sequencing was T cells isolated from PBMCs. The receptors derive from a human donor in good health. Both conserved end residues are part of each CDR3. The D gene is left open where the match is weak. The listing skips clone size in some rows; elsewhere it reads once, few, many or a size class.

clone_size d_call j_call v_call cdr3_nt cdr3_aa
- - TRBJ1-4 TRBV11-2 TGTGCCAGCAGCTTAGATAACACAGCGGGGTATGAAAAACTGTTTTTT CASSLDNTAGYEKLFF
- TRBD2 TRBJ2-7 TRBV2 TGTGCCAGCAGTGAAGCCCCCGGGTGGCGGGGGTTTTACGAGCAGTACTTC CASSEAPGWRGFYEQYF
- TRBD1 TRBJ2-5 TRBV10-3 TGTGCCACCCAAGCCTCGGGACAGGGGCAAGAGACCCAGTACTTC CATQASGQGQETQYF
- - TRBJ2-7 TRBV5-4 TGTGCCAGCAGCTTCCAATACGGCGAGCAGTACTTC CASSFQYGEQYF
few TRBD1 TRBJ1-2 TRBV10-2 TGCGCCAGCAGGGGACAGGGTGCCCAAAGCTATGGCTACACCTTC CASRGQGAQSYGYTF
- - TRBJ1-2 TRBV7-9 TGTGCCAGCAGCCCCTCATCAGATCCTAACTATGGCTACACCTTC CASSPSSDPNYGYTF
- TRBD2 TRBJ2-3 TRBV29-1 TGCAGCGTTGCTTCCCACGCTAGCGGGCAGTACACAGATACGCAGTATTTT CSVASHASGQYTDTQYF
once TRBD2 TRBJ2-7 TRBV5-1 TGCGCCAGCAGCCCGGGACTAGCGGGAGGAGGCGAGCAGTACTTC CASSPGLAGGGEQYF
- - TRBJ2-2 TRBV2 TGTGCCAGCATTCTGTTAGCGGGGGAGCTGTTTTTT CASILLAGELFF
- TRBD2 TRBJ2-3 TRBV6-5 TGTGCCAGCAGTAGACTAGCGGGAGGAGATACGCAGTATTTT CASSRLAGGDTQYF
- TRBD1 TRBJ1-2 TRBV7-9 TGTGCCAGCAGCCACGGCGGACAGGTTGAACGATATGGCTACACCTTC CASSHGGQVERYGYTF
- TRBD1 TRBJ2-7 TRBV5-1 TGCGCCAGCAGCTTGACGGGACAGAGTGCCTACGAGCAGTACTTC CASSLTGQSAYEQYF
- TRBD1 TRBJ2-7 TRBV7-9 TGTGCCAGCAGCTCCCTGGACAGGGAGGTCCACGAGCAGTACTTC CASSSLDREVHEQYF
- - TRBJ2-7 TRBV7-3 TGTGCCAGCAGCCGTGGATTGGGGGGTCAAAACGAGCAGTACTTC CASSRGLGGQNEQYF
- TRBD1 TRBJ1-1 TRBV7-8 TGTGCCAGCAGCCAAGGGACAGGGTTTTTCCCTGAAGCTTTCTTT CASSQGTGFFPEAFF
- - TRBJ2-3 TRBV10-3 TGTGCCATCAGTGACGGCGCGGGACCGGATACGCAGTATTTT CAISDGAGPDTQYF
- TRBD2 TRBJ2-5 TRBV6-1 TGTGCCAGCAGCACTAGCGGGAGCGGGGAGACCCAGTACTTC CASSTSGSGETQYF
- TRBD1 TRBJ1-1 TRBV29-1 TGCAGCGTAGGGACAGGGGGAGTGAACACTGAAGCTTTCTTT CSVGTGGVNTEAFF
- TRBD1 TRBJ1-5 TRBV19 TGTGCCAGTAGTATGGGACAGCAGCCCCAGCATTTT CASSMGQQPQHF
- - TRBJ1-1 TRBV13 TGTGCCAGCAGCTTACGGGTAACTGAAGCTTTCTTT CASSLRVTEAFF
- TRBD1 TRBJ1-2 TRBV15 TGTGCCACCAGCTACGGGACAGCGGATGGCTACACCTTC CATSYGTADGYTF
- - TRBJ2-1 TRBV7-3 TGTGCCAGCAGCTTCTCGACAGGGAGGACTGAGCAGTTCTTC CASSFSTGRTEQFF
- TRBD1 TRBJ1-5 TRBV19 TGTGCCAGCTGCCCCGGGACAGGGGGCAATCAGCCCCAGCATTTT CASCPGTGGNQPQHF
- TRBD1 TRBJ1-4 TRBV25-1 TGTGCCAGCAGTGATCCCCTGGTAACAGGGGTTTACGAAAAACTGTTTTTT CASSDPLVTGVYEKLFF
- TRBD2 TRBJ2-1 TRBV9 TGTGCCAGCAGCGTAGAAGGACTAGCGGGAATCTACAATGAGCAGTTCTTC CASSVEGLAGIYNEQFF
- TRBD2 TRBJ2-3 TRBV9 TGTGCCAGCAGCGTCCTAGCGGGTGGCACAGATACGCAGTATTTT CASSVLAGGTDTQYF
once TRBD1 TRBJ2-7 TRBV6-6 TGTGCCAGCAGATACCGGGACAGGGGCCCCTACGAGCAGTACTTC CASRYRDRGPYEQYF
- TRBD1 TRBJ1-3 TRBV13 TGTGCCAGCAGCTTAGTTTTGCGGACAGGGGCTGGAAACACCATATATTTT CASSLVLRTGAGNTIYF
once TRBD2 TRBJ2-7 TRBV29-1 TGCAGCGTCCTCAAGCGGGAGAAAGTCTACGAGCAGTACTTC CSVLKREKVYEQYF
- - TRBJ1-1 TRBV5-1 TGCGCCAGCAGCTTGGATGGGGGGGCGAGAACTGAAGCTTTCTTT CASSLDGGARTEAFF
- TRBD1 TRBJ2-5 TRBV7-2 TGTGCCAGCAGTTACAGGACAGGGAATCAAGAGACCCAGTACTTC CASSYRTGNQETQYF
- - TRBJ2-2 TRBV27 TGTGCCAGCAGTTTATTACTAGCCGGGGAGCTGTTTTTT CASSLLLAGELFF
- - TRBJ1-1 TRBV11-2 TGTGCCAGCAGCTTAGGGACAGACCTTGAAGCTTTCTTT CASSLGTDLEAFF
few TRBD1 TRBJ2-1 TRBV4-1 TGCGCCAGCAGCCAAGGCTTATTGACAGGGGGACGCAATGAGCAGTTCTTC CASSQGLLTGGRNEQFF
- - TRBJ1-3 TRBV28 TGTGCCAGCATCTGGGGGGGACTTTACAGTGGAAACACCATATATTTT CASIWGGLYSGNTIYF
- - TRBJ2-7 TRBV25-1 TGTGCCAGCACCTCGACAGTTCCGTTCTACGAGCAGTACTTC CASTSTVPFYEQYF
once TRBD1 TRBJ2-7 TRBV18 TGTGCCAGCTCACCTAGGGACAGCTCCTACGAGCAGTACTTC CASSPRDSSYEQYF
once TRBD1 TRBJ2-2 TRBV7-2 TGTGCCAGCAGCTTAGTGTTTGCAGGGGGCACCGGGGAGCTGTTTTTT CASSLVFAGGTGELFF
- - TRBJ2-7 TRBV7-2 TGTGCCAGCAGCTTCTCCCCGGCCTACGAGCAGTACTTC CASSFSPAYEQYF
- TRBD2 TRBJ2-7 TRBV27 TGTGCCAGCAGTTGGGCTAGCGGTGAGTTTAAAGAGCAGTACTTC CASSWASGEFKEQYF
- - TRBJ1-4 TRBV20-1 TGCAGTGCTATATATAATGAAAAACTGTTTTTT CSAIYNEKLFF
- TRBD1 TRBJ1-2 TRBV4-1 TGCGCCAGCAGCCTACGGACCGGGACAGGGGTCCGCGATGGCTACACCTTC CASSLRTGTGVRDGYTF
- - TRBJ1-1 TRBV7-2 TGTGCCAGCAGCTTAGGTCGCGCTGAAGCTTTCTTT CASSLGRAEAFF
- - TRBJ2-1 TRBV2 TGTGCCAGCAGTGAAACGATACAGGGTCGGTACAATGAGCAGTTCTTC CASSETIQGRYNEQFF
once - TRBJ1-1 TRBV7-3 TGTGCCAGCAGTTGGGGAGCTCAGAGCACTGAAGCTTTCTTT CASSWGAQSTEAFF
- - TRBJ2-7 TRBV5-4 TGTGCCAGCAGCGCGAGGACAAGACCTACCTACGAGCAGTACTTC CASSARTRPTYEQYF
- TRBD1 TRBJ1-1 TRBV5-1 TGCGCCAGCAGCCCGAGGGGGCTCGAAGCTTTCTTT CASSPRGLEAFF
- - TRBJ1-4 TRBV14 TGTGCCAGCAGCCAAGAAATTTCGAGTAATGAAAAACTGTTTTTT CASSQEISSNEKLFF
- - TRBJ2-7 TRBV9 TGTGCCAGCAGCGTAGATTCGCGGTCCAGCTCCTACGAGCAGTACTTC CASSVDSRSSSYEQYF
- - TRBJ1-1 TRBV4-1 TGCGCCAGCAGCCAAGATGGGGGGGACACTGAAGCTTTCTTT CASSQDGGDTEAFF
- - TRBJ2-3 TRBV4-3 TGCGCCAGCAGCCAAGATTTGGCAGGGTATTTCACAGATACGCAGTATTTT CASSQDLAGYFTDTQYF
- TRBD2 TRBJ2-2 TRBV9 TGTGCCAGCAGCGTAGACATAGCGGGAGGGCTAAACACCGGGGAGCTGTTTTTT CASSVDIAGGLNTGELFF
- TRBD1 TRBJ2-7 TRBV7-8 TGTGCCAGCAGCTTAGCGCTGGGACAGGTAGTGGAGCAGTACTTC CASSLALGQVVEQYF